This TCR beta chain is from a study of blood T cell repertoires in COVID-19. The protocol was immunoSEQ multiplex PCR, while the TCRdb copy is restricted to in-frame clones and leaves out a portion. The sample records 300,000 to 500,000 clones, roughly 86% being singletons. The specimen sequenced was PBMCs or T cells enriched from blood (not recorded which). This TCR was recovered from a woman aged 35 to 49 with acute COVID-19.

DNA of the CDR3: TGTGCCAGTAGTATAGCTTTAGCGGGGGGTCTAGAGACCCAGTACTTC. Translated, it gives CASSIALAGGLETQYF. V usage is TRBV19 and J usage is TRBJ2-5; 10 bases line up with TRBD2. The germline CDR1 and CDR2 sequences are LNHDA and SQIVND (reference sequence). V trimming: 1 base; J trimming: 4 bases; junction bases outside the gene matches: 6. The CDR3 runs to 16 residues. The full variable domain, its missing parts supplied by reference TRBV19 and TRBJ2-5, is DGGITQSPKYLFRKEGQNVTLSCEQNLNHDAMYWYRQDPGQGLRLIYYSQIVNDFQKGDIAEGYSVSREKKESFPLTVTSAQKNPTAFYLCASSIALAGGLETQYFGPGTRLLVL.